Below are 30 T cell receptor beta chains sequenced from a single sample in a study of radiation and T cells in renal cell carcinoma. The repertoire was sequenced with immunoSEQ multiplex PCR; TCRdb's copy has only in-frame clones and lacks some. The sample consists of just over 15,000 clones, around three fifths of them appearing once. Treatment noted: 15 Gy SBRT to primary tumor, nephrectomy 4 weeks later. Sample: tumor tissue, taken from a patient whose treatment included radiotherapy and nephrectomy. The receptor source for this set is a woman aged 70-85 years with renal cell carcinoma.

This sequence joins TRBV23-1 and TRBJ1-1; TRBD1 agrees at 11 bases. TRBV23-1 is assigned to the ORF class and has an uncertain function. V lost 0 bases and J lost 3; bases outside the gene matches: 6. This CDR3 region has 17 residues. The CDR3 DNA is TGCGCCAGCAGTCAATCGAGGGACAGGGGGAAAGACACTGAAGCTTTCTTT. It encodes CASSQSRDRGKDTEAFF.

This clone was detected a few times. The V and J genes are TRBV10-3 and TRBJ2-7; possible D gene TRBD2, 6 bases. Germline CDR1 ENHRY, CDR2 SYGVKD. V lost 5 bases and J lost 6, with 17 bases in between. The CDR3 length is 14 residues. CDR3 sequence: CAISTEGKDSEQYF. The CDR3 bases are TGTGCCATCAGTACGGAGGGAAAAGACTCCGAGCAGTACTTC.

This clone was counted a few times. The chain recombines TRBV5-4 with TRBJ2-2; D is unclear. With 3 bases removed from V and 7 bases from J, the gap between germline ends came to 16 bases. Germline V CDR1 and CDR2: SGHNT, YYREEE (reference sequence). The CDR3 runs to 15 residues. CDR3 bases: TGTGCCAGCAGCTATCCTCCACAATCAGGCGGGGAGCTGTTTTTT. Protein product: CASSYPPQSGGELFF.

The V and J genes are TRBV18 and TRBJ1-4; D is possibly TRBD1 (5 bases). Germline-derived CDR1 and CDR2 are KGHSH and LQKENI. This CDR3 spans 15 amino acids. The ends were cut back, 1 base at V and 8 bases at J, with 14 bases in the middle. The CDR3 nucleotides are TGTGCCAGCTCACCACGTCCAGGGAGGGACGAAAAACTGTTTTTT. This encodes CASSPRPGRDEKLFF.

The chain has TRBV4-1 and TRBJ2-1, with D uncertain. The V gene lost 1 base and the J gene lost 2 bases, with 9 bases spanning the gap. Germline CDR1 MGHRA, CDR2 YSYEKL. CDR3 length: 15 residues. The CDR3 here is CASSQAADPYNEQFF. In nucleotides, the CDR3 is TGCGCCAGCAGCCAAGCCGCGGACCCCTACAATGAGCAGTTCTTC.

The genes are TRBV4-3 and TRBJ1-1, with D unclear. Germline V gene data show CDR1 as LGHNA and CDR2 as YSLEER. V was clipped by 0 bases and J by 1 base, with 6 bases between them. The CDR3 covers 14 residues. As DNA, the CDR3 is TGCGCCAGCAGCCAAGATTCTAGGAACACTGAAGCTTTCTTT. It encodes CASSQDSRNTEAFF.

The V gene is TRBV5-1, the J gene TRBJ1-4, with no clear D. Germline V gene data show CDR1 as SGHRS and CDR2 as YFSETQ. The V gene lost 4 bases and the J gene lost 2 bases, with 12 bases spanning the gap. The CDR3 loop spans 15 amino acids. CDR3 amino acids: CASSLGRATNEKLFF. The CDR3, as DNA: TGCGCCAGCAGCCTAGGAAGGGCGACTAATGAAAAACTGTTTTTT.

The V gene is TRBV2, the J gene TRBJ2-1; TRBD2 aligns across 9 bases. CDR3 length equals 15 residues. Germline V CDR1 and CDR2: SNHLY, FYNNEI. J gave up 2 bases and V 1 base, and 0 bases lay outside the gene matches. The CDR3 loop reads CASSEERGAYNEQFF. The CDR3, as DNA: TGTGCCAGCAGTGAAGAGCGGGGGGCCTACAATGAGCAGTTCTTC.

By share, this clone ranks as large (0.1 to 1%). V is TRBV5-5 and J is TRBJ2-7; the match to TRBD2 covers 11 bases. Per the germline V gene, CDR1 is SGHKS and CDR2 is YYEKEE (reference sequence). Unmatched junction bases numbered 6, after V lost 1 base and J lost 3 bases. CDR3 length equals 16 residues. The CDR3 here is CASSLLLAGANYEQYF. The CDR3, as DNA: TGTGCCAGCAGCTTGTTACTAGCGGGGGCCAACTACGAGCAGTACTTC. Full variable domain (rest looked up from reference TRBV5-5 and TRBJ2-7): DAGVTQSPTHLIKTRGQQVTLRCSPISGHKSVSWYQQVLGQGPQFIFQYYEKEERGRGNFPDRFSARQFPNYSSELNVNALLLGDSALYLCASSLLLAGANYEQYFGPGTRLTVT.

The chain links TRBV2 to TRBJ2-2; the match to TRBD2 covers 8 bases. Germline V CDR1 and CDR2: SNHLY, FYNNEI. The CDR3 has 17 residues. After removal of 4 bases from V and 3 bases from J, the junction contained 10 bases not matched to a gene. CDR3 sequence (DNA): TGTGCCAGCAGTGCCCTTAGGAGCGGGGGATACACCGGGGAGCTGTTTTTT. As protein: CASSALRSGGYTGELFF.

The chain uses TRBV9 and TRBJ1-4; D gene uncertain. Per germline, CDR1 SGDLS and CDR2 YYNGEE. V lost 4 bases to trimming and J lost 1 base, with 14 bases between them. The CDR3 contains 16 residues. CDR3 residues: CASSPSQGRTNEKLFF. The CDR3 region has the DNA TGTGCCAGCAGCCCTTCACAAGGCAGAACTAATGAAAAACTGTTTTTT. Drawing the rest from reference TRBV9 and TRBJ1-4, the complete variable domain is DSGVTQTPKHLITATGQRVTLRCSPRSGDLSVYWYQQSLDQGLQFLIQYYNGEERAKGNILERFSAQQFPDLHSELNLSSLELGDSALYFCASSPSQGRTNEKLFFGSGTQLSVL.

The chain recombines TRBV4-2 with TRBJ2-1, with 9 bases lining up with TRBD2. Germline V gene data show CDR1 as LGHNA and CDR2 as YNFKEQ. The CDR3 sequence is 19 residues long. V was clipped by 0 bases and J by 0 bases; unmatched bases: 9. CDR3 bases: TGTGCCAGCAGCCAAGAGGCTAGCGGGAACGTAGGCTCCTACAATGAGCAGTTCTTC. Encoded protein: CASSQEASGNVGSYNEQFF.

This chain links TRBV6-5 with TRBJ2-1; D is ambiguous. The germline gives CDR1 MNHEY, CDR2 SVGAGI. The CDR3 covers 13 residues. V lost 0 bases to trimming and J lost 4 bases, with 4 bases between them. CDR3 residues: CASSYSGYNEQFF. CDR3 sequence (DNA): TGTGCCAGCAGTTACTCAGGGTACAATGAGCAGTTCTTC.

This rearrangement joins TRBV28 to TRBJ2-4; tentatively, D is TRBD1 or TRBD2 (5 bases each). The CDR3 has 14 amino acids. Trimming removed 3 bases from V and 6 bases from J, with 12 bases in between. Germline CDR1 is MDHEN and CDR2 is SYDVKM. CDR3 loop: CASSFGGPINIQYF. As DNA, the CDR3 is TGTGCCAGCAGTTTTGGGGGACCGATAAACATTCAGTACTTC.

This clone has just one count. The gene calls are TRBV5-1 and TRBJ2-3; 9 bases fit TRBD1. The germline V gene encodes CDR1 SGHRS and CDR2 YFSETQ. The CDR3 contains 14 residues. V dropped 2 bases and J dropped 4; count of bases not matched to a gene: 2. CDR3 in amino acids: CASSFRDRADTQYF. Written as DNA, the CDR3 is TGCGCCAGCAGCTTCCGGGACAGGGCAGATACGCAGTATTTT.

CDR3 protein: CASSVRATYGYTF. The CDR3 DNA is TGTGCCAGCAGTGTGAGGGCCACTTATGGCTACACCTTC. This chain links TRBV2 with TRBJ1-2; D remains unclear. This CDR3 has 13 residues. V dropped 4 bases and J dropped 5 bases, with 11 bases sitting between them. Germline CDR1 SNHLY, CDR2 FYNNEI.

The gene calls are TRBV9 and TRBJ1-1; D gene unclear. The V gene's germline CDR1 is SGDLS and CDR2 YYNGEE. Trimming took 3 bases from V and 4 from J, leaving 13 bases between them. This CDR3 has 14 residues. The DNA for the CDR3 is TGTGCCAGCAGCGCATACGGGGTGGGCACTGAAGCTTTCTTT. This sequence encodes CASSAYGVGTEAFF.

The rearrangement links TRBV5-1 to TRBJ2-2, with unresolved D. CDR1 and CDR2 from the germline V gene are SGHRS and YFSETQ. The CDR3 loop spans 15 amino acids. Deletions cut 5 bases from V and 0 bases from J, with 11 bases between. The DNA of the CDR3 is TGCGCCAGCAGACCCCAGCGTACGAACACCGGGGAGCTGTTTTTT. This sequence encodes CASRPQRTNTGELFF.

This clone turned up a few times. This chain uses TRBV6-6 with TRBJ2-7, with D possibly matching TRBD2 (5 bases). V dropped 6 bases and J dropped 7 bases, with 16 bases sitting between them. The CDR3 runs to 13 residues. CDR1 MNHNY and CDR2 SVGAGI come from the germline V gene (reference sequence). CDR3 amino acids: CASSSTGEWEQYF. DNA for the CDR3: TGTGCCAGCAGCTCCACTGGGGAGTGGGAGCAGTACTTC.

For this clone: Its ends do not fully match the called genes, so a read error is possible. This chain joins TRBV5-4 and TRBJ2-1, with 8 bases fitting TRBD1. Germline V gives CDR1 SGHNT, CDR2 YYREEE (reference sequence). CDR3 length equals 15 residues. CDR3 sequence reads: CASSLDRGVYNGQFF. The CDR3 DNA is TGTGCCAGCAGCTTGGACAGGGGGGTGTACAATGGGCAGTTCTTC.

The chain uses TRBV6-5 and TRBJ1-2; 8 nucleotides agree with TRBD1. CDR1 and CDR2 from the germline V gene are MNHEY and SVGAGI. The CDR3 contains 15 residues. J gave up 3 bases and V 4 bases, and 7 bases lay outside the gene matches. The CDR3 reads CASSLGQAIDYGYTF. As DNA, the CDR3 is TGTGCCAGCAGTTTGGGACAGGCTATTGACTATGGCTACACCTTC.

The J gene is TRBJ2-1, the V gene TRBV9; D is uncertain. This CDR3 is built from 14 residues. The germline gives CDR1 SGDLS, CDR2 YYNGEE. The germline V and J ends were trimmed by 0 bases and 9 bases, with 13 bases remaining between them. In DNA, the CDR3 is TGTGCCAGCAGCGTAGATGGCCCTACGACTGAGCAGTTCTTC. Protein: CASSVDGPTTEQFF.

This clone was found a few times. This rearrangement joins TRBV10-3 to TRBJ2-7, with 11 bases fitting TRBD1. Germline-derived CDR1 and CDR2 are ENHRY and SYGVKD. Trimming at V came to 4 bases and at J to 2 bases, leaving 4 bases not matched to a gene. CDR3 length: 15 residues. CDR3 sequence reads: CAISAGQGATYEQYF. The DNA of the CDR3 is TGTGCCATCAGTGCAGGACAGGGGGCTACCTACGAGCAGTACTTC.

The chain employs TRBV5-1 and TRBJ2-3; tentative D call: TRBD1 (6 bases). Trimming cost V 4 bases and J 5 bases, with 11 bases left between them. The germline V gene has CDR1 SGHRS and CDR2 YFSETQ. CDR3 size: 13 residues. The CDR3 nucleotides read TGCGCCAGCAGCCGGGACATAGAAGATACGCAGTATTTT. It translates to CASSRDIEDTQYF.

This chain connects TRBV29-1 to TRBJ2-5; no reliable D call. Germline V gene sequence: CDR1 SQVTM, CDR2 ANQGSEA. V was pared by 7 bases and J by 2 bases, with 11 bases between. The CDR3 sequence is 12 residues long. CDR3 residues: CSGSRFQETQYF. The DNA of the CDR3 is TGCAGCGGTTCAAGATTTCAAGAGACCCAGTACTTC.

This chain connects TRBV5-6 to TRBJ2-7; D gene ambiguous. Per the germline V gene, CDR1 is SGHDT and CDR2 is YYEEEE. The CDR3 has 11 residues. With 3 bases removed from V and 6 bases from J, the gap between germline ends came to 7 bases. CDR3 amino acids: CASSSGLEQYF. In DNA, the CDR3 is TGTGCCAGCAGCTCCGGCCTCGAGCAGTACTTC.

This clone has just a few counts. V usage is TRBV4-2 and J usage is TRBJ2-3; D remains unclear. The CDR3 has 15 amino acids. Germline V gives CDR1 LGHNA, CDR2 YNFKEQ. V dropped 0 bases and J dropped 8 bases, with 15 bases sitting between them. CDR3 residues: CASSQEGSRPVTQYF. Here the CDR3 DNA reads TGTGCCAGCAGCCAAGAAGGTTCACGGCCAGTTACGCAGTATTTT.

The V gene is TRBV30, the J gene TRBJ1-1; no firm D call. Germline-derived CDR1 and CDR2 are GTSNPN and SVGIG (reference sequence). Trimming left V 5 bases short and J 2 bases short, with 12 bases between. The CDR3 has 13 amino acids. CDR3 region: CAWARAVNTEAFF. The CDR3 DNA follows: TGTGCCTGGGCCCGGGCCGTAAACACTGAAGCTTTCTTT.

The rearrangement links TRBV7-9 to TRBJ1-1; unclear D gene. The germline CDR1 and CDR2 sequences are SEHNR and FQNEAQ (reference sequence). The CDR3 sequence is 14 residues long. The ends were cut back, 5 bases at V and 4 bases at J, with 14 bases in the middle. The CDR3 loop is CASSTSQRTTEAFF. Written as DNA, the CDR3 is TGTGCCAGCAGCACATCGCAGAGGACCACTGAAGCTTTCTTT.

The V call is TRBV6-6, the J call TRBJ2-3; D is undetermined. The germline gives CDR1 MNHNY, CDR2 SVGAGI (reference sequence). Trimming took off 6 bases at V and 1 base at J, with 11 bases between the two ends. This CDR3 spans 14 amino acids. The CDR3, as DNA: TGTGCCAGCAGGACTCCGGGTGGCACAGATACGCAGTATTTT. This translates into CASRTPGGTDTQYF.